This T cell receptor (beta chain) was profiled in a study of type 1 regulatory T cells. About the research overall: T-allo10 is a Tr1-enriched, alloantigen-specific CD4 T cell product made in vitro. The study's findings and limits: Type 1 regulatory T cells had a more restricted TCR repertoire than non-type 1 regulatory T cells.

As regards this clonotype: Antigen specificity is unknown. One end of the junction varies from germline; a read error may be responsible.

The germline V gene has CDR1 DFQATT and CDR2 SNEGSKA (reference sequence). This CDR3 has 14 residues. TCRdb ran MiXCR on the reads and lists one entry per CDR3 protein. The repertoire includes about 59,000 distinct CDR3 sequences, approximately 60% of them detected once, and 1.8% sits in the top ten. This TCR was recovered from a human donor in good health. The chain has TRBV20-1 and TRBJ2-1; 8 nucleotides agree with TRBD2. Material for sequencing was cultured non-Tr1 T cells, either the whole culture or a sorted T cell fraction (not recorded which). The CDR3 protein is CSASPLAGNNGQFF. The CDR3, as DNA: TGCAGTGCTAGCCCCCTAGCGGGTAACAATGGGCAGTTCTTC.